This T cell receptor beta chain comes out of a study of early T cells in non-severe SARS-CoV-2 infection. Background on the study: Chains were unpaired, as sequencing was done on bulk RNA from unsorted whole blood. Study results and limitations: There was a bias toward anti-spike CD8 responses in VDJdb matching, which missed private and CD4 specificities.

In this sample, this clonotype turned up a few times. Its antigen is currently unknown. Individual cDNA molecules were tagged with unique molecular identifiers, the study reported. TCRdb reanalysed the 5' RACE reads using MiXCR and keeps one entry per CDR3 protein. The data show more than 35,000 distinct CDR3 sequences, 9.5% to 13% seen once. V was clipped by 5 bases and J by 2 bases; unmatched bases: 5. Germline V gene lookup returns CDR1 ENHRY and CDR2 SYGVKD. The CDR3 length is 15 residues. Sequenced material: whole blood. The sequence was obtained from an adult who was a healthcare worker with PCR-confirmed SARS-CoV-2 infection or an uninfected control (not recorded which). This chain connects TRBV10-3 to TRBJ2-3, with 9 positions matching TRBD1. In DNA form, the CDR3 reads TGTGCCATCAGTATGGGACAGGGAAACACAGATACGCAGTATTTT. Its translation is CAISMGQGNTDTQYF.